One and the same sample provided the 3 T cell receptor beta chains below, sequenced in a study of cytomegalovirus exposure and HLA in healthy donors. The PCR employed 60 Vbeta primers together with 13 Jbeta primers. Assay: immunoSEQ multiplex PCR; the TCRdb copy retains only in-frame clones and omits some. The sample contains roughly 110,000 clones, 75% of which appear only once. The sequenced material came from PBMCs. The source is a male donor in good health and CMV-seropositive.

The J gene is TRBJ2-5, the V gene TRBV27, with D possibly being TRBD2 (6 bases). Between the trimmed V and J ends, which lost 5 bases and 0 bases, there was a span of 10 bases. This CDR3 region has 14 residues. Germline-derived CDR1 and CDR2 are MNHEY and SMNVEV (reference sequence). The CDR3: CASSQRGYQETQYF. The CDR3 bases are TGTGCCAGCAGTCAACGGGGGTACCAAGAGACCCAGTACTTC.

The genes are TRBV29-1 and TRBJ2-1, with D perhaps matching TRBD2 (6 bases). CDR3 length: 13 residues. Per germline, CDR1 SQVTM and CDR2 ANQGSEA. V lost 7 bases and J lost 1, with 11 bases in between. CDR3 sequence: CSARLVSYNEQFF. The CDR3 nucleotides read TGCAGCGCCAGACTAGTATCCTACAATGAGCAGTTCTTC.

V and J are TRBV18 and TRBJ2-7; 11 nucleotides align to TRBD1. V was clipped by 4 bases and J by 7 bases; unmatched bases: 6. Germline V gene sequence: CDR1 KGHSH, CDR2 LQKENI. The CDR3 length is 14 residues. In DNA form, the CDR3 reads TGTGCCAGCTCACACCTGGACAGGGGGCAAGAGCAGTACTTC. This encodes CASSHLDRGQEQYF. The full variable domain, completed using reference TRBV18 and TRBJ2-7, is NAGVMQNPRHLVRRRGQEARLRCSPMKGHSHVYWYRQLPEEGLKFMVYLQKENIIDESGMPKERFSAEFPKEGPSILRIQQVVRGDSAAYFCASSHLDRGQEQYFGPGTRLTVT.